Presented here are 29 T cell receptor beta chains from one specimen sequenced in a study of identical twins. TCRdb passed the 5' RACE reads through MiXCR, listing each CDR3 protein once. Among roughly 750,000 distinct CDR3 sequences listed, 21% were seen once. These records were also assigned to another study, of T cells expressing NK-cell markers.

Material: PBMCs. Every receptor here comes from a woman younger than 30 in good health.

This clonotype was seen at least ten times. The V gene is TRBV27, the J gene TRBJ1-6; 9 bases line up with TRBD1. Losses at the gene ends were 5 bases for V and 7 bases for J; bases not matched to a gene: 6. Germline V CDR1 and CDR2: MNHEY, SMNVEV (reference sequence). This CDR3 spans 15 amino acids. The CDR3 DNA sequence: TGTGCCAGCAGTCCCCGAGACAGGGGGAATTCACCCCTCCACTTT. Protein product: CASSPRDRGNSPLHF.

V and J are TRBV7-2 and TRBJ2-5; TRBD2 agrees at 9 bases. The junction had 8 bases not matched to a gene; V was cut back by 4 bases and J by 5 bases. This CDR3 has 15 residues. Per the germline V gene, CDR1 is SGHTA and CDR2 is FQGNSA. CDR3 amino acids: CASSSVAGVGETQYF. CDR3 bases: TGTGCCAGCAGCTCGGTAGCGGGAGTAGGGGAGACCCAGTACTTC.

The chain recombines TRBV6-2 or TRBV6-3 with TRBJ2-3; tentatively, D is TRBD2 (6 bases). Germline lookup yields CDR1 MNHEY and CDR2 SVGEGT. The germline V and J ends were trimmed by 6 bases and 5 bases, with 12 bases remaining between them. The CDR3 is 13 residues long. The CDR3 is CASSPRLGDTQYF. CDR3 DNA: TGTGCCAGCAGCCCGCGACTAGGAGATACGCAGTATTTT.

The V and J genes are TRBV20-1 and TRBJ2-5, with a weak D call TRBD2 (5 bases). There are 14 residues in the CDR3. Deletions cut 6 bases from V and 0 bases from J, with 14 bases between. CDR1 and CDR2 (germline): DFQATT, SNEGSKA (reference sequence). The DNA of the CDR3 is TGCAGTGCACCCGTGGACTGGTACCAAGAGACCCAGTACTTC. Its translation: CSAPVDWYQETQYF.

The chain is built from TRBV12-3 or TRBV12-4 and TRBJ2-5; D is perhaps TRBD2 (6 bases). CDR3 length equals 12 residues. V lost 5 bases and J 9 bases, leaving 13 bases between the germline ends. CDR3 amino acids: CASSLGGLPQYF. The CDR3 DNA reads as TGTGCCAGCAGTCTAGGCGGACTACCCCAGTACTTC.

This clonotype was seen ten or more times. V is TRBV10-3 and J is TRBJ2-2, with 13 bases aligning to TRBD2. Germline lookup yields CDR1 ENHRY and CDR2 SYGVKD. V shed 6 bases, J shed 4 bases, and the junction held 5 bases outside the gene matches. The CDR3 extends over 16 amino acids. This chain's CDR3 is CAIRETSGRVTGELFF. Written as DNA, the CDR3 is TGTGCCATCAGGGAAACTAGCGGGAGGGTCACCGGGGAGCTGTTTTTT.

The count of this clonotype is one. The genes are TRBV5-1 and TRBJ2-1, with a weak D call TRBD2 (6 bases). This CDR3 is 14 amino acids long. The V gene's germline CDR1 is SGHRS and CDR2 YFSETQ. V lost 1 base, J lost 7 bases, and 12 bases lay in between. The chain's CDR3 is CASSLTQGGNEQFF. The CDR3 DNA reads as TGCGCCAGCAGCTTGACGCAGGGAGGAAATGAGCAGTTCTTC.

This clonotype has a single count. The chain's CDR3 is CSARHDPTGAQYF. CDR3 bases: TGCAGTGCTAGACATGACCCAACCGGGGCCCAGTACTTC. The rearrangement joins TRBV20-1 to TRBJ2-5, with a tentative D call TRBD2 (5 bases). The CDR3 is 13 residues long. Germline CDR1 is DFQATT and CDR2 is SNEGSKA (reference sequence). V lost 2 bases to trimming and J lost 9 bases, with 16 bases between them.

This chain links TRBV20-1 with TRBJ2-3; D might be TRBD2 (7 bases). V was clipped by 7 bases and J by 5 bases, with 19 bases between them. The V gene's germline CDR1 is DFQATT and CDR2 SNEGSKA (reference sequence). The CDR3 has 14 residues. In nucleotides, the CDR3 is TGCAGTGTAACTAGGGGGAGCGGGGTAGATACGCAGTATTTT. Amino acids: CSVTRGSGVDTQYF.

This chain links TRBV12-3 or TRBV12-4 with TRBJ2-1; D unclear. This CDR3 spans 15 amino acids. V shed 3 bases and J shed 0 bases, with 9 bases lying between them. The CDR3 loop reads CASSFLTSSYNEQFF. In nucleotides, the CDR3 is TGTGCCAGCAGTTTTTTGACTTCCTCCTACAATGAGCAGTTCTTC.

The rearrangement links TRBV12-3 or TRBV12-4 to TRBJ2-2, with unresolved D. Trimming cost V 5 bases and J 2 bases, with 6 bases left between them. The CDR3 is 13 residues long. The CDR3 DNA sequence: TGTGCCAGCAGTGGTCATAACACCGGGGAGCTGTTTTTT. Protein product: CASSGHNTGELFF.

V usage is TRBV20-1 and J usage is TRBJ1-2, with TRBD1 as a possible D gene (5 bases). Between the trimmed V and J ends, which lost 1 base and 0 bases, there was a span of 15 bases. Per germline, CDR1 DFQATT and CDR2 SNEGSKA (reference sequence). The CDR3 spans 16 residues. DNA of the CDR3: TGCAGTGCTAGAGGTCCCAGGACAACCTCTAACTATGGCTACACCTTC. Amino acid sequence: CSARGPRTTSNYGYTF.

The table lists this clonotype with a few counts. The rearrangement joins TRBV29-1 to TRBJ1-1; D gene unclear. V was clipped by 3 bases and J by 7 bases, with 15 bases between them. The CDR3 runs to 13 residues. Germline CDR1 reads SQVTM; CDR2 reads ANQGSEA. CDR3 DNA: TGCAGCGTTGACGGGCGATCCCTCGGTGAAGCTTTCTTT. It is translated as CSVDGRSLGEAFF.

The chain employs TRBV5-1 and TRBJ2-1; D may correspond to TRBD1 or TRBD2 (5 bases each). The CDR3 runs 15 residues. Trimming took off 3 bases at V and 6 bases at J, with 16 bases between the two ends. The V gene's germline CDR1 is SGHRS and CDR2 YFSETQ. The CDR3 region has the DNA TGCGCCAGCAGCTCGGGGCCACCCAGTGGCAATGAGCAGTTCTTC. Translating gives CASSSGPPSGNEQFF.

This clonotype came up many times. The CDR3 sequence is CASSLDWNYGYTF. As DNA, the CDR3 is TGTGCCAGCAGCTTAGACTGGAACTATGGCTACACCTTC. This chain links TRBV7-2 with TRBJ1-2; D is undetermined. Germline assignment: CDR1 SGHTA and CDR2 FQGNSA. The CDR3 is made up of 13 amino acids. V lost 1 base and J 2 bases, leaving 5 bases between the germline ends. Full variable domain (missing parts from reference TRBV7-2 and TRBJ1-2): GAGVSQSPSNKVTEKGKDVELRCDPISGHTALYWYRQSLGQGLEFLIYFQGNSAPDKSGLPSDRFSAERTGGSVSTLTIQRTQQEDSAVYLCASSLDWNYGYTFGSGTRLTVV.

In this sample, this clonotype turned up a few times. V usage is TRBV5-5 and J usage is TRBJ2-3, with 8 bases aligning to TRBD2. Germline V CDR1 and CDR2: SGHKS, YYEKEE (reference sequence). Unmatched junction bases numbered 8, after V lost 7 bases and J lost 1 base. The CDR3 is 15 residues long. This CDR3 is CASRAGLVGTDTQYF. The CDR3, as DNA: TGTGCCAGCCGCGCGGGACTAGTGGGCACAGATACGCAGTATTTT.

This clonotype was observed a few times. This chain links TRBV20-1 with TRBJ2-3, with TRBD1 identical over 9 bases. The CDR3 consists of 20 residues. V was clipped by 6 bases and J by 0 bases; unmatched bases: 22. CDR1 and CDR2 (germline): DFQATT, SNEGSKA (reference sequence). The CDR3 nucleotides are TGCAGTGCCCAGATCCCCGGGACAGGGTATATAGGAGCTAGCACAGATACGCAGTATTTT. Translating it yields CSAQIPGTGYIGASTDTQYF.

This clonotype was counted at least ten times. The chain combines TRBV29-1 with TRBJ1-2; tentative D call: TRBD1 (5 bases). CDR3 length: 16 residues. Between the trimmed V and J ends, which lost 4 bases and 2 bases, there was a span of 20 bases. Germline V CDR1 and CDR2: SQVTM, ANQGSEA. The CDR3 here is CSVVPGLGPINYGYTF. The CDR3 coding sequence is TGCAGCGTTGTCCCGGGGCTAGGCCCGATCAACTATGGCTACACCTTC.

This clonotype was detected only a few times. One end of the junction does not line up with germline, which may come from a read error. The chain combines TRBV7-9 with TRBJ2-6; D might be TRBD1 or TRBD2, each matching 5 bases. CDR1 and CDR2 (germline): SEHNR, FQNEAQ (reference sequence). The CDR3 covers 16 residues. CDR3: CATSETMGAGANVLTF. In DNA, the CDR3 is TGTGCCACCAGCGAAACCATGGGGGCTGGGGCCAACGTCCTGACTTTC.

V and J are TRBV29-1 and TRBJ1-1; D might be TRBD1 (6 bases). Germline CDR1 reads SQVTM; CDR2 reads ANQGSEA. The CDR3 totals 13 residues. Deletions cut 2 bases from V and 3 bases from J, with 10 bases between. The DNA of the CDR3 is TGCAGCGTTGAAAGGCAGGGGTACACTGAAGCTTTCTTT. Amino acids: CSVERQGYTEAFF. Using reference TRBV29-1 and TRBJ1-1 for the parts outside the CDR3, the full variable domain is SAVISQKPSRDICQRGTSLTIQCQVDSQVTMMFWYRQQPGQSLTLIATANQGSEATYESGFVIDKFPISRPNLTFSTLTVSNMSPEDSSIYLCSVERQGYTEAFFGQGTRLTVV.

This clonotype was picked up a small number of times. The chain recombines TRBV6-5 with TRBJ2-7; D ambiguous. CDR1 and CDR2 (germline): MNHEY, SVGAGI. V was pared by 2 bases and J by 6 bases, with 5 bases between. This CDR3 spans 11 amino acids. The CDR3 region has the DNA TGTGCCAGCAGTTACAACCGCGAGCAGTACTTC. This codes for CASSYNREQYF.

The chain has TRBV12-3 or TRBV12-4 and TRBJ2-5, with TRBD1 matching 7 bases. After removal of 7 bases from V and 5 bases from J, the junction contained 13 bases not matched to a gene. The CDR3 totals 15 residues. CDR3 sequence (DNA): TGTGCCAGCAAGCCGACAGGGAAGACCTGGGAGACCCAGTACTTC. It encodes CASKPTGKTWETQYF.

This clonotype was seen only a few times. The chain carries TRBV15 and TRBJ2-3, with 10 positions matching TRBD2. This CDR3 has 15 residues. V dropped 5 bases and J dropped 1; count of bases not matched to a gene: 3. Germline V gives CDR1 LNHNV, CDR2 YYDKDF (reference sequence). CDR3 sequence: CATSPTSGGTDTQYF. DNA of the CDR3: TGTGCCACCAGCCCTACTAGCGGGGGCACAGATACGCAGTATTTT.

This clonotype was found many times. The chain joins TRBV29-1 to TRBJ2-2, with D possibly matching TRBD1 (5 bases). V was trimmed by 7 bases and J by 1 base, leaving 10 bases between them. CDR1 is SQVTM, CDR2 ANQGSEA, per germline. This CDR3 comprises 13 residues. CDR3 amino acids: CSADQGNTGELFF. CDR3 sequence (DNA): TGCAGCGCCGACCAGGGGAACACCGGGGAGCTGTTTTTT.

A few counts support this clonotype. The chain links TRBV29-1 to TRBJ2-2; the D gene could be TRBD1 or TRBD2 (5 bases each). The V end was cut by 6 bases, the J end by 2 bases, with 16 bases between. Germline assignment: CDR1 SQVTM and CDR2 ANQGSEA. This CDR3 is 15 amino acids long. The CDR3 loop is CSVETGTANTGELFF. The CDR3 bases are TGCAGCGTGGAGACCGGGACGGCTAACACCGGGGAGCTGTTTTTT.

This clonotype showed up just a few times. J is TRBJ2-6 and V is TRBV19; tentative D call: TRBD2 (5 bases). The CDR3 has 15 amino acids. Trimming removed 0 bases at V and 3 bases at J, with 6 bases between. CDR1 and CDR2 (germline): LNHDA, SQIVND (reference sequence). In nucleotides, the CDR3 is TGTGCCAGTAGTATAGAGAGGGTTGGGGCCAACGTCCTGACTTTC. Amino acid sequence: CASSIERVGANVLTF. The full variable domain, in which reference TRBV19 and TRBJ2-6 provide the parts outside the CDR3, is DGGITQSPKYLFRKEGQNVTLSCEQNLNHDAMYWYRQDPGQGLRLIYYSQIVNDFQKGDIAEGYSVSREKKESFPLTVTSAQKNPTAFYLCASSIERVGANVLTFGAGSRLTVL.

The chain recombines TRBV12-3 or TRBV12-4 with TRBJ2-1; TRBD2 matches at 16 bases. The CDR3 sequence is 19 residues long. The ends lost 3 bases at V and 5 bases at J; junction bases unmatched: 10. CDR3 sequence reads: CASSFRGLAGGPGHNEQFF. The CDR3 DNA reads TGTGCCAGCAGTTTTAGGGGACTAGCGGGAGGGCCGGGCCACAATGAGCAGTTCTTC.

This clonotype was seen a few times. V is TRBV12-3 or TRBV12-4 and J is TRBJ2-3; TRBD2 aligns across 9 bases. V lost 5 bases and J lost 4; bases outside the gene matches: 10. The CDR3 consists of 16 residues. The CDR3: CASSPQRGRAADTQYF. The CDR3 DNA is TGTGCCAGCAGTCCCCAGCGCGGGAGGGCCGCAGATACGCAGTATTTT.

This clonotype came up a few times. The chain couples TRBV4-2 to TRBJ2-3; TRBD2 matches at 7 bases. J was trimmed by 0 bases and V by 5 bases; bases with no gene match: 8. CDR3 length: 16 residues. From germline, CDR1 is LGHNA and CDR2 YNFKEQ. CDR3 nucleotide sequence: TGTGCCAGCAGCTCCCGACTAGCTAGAAGCACAGATACGCAGTATTTT. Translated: CASSSRLARSTDTQYF.